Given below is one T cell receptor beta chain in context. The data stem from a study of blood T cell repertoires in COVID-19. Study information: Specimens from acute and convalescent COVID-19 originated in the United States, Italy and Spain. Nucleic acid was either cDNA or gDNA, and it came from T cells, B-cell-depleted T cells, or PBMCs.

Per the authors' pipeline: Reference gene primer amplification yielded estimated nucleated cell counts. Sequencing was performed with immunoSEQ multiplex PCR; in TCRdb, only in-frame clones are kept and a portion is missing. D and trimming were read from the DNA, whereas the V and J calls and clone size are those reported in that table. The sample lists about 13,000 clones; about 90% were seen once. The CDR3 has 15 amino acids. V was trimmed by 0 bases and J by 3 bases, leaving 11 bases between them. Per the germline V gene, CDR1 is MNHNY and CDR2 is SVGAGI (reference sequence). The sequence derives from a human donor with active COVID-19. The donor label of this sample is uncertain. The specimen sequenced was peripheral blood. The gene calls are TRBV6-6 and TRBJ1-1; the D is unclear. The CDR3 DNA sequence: TGTGCCAGCAGTTACTCGAAAGGCGGGGACACTGAAGCTTTCTTT. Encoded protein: CASSYSKGGDTEAFF.